This T cell receptor beta chain was identified in a study of tumor-infiltrating lymphocytes in localized non-small cell lung cancer (dated by TCRdb to 2020 to 2023). In the study overall: The cohort covered several histologies, both smokers and never-smokers, and patients whose samples were collected after neoadjuvant chemotherapy. In total, the ICON cohort was made up of about 160 surgical patients who had localized non-small cell lung cancer and whose tumors were resected. Resected tumor tissue and uninvolved lung tissue described as non-adjacent to the tumor were contributed by each patient, with both tissues obtained from the same patient. A total of 55 patients were part of the paired comparison of immunoSEQ T-cell fraction between tumor and uninvolved lung. The same patients underwent several integrated assays, with TCR sequencing performed together with flow cytometry, multiplex immunofluorescence, RNA-seq, exome sequencing and proteomics.

Patient enrollment in ICON started in the first half of 2016, and the final patient was enrolled in 2018. A subcohort of 76 patients provided fresh tumor and matched uninvolved tissue for in-depth immune analyses, with TCR sequencing among those analyses. TCR sequencing was performed on DNA isolated from bulk tissue, without cell sorting. The T-cell fraction in tumor and uninvolved lung tissue was provided by TCR sequencing with the immunoSEQ assay. The authors processed their data as follows. For survival analysis, patients were divided into high (upper tertile) and low (lower two tertiles) T-cell fraction groups, which were compared by log-rank test. A signed-rank test was used to test differences in T-cell fraction between paired tumor and uninvolved lung samples. TCRdb mirrors the immuneACCESS table, restricted to in-frame sequences. Some clones are absent from its copies; in checked studies, under half trace to an unresolved V gene, and the reason for the others is unknown. V, J and clone size derive from that table, while D and trimming were established from the DNA sequence. The table for this sample lists 12,000 or so clones; around 79% of them were counted only once. Clones ranked in the top ten supply approximately 4.2% of the sample.

Its CDR3 holds 13 amino acids, cysteine through phenylalanine. The CDR3 DNA has 39 bases and is translated from base 1. CDR1 is given as SNHLY and CDR2 as FYNNEI, both from the germline V gene. V and J are truncated by 7 bases and 4 bases respectively, leaving an intervening sequence of 13 bases. Notes on this clone: Its recognized antigen is unknown. No base quality information exists; no much larger clone differs at one position.

Broader findings and caveats from the paper: Since assay coverage differed from patient to patient depending on how much tissue was available, TCR sequencing was done for only a subset of the cohort. Recurrence-free survival showed no association with tumor T-cell fraction measured by TCR sequencing (p = 0.61). No difference in TCR-derived T-cell fraction was observed between the flow cytometry-defined immunotypes IM1 (good prognosis) and IM2 (poor prognosis). Higher T cell infiltration in tumors than in uninvolved lung tissue was supported by TCRbeta sequencing, consistent with immunofluorescence CD3 counts. Because different assays used different pieces of the same tissue, technical variation could not be distinguished from intratumor heterogeneity.

The source of this sequence is a human donor with non-small cell lung cancer. Sequencing was carried out using lung tumor tissue. The V and J segments used are TRBV2 and TRBJ1-2; a confident D gene designation cannot be given. The CDR3 region has the sequence CASTSPFLYGYTF. At the DNA level, the sequence is TGTGCCAGCACTTCGCCTTTTCTCTATGGCTACACCTTC.